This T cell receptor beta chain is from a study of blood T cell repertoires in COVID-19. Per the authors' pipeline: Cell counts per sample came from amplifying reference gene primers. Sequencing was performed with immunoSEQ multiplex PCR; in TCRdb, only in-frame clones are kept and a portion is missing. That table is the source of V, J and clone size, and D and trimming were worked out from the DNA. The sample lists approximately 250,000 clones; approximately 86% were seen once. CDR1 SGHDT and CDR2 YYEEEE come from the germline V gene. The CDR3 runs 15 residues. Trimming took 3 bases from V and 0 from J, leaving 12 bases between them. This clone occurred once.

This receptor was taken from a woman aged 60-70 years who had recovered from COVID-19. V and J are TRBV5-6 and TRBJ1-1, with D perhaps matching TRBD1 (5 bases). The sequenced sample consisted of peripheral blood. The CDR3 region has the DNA TGTGCCAGCAGCTGGGGCAGTCCTTTGAACACTGAAGCTTTCTTT. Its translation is CASSWGSPLNTEAFF.